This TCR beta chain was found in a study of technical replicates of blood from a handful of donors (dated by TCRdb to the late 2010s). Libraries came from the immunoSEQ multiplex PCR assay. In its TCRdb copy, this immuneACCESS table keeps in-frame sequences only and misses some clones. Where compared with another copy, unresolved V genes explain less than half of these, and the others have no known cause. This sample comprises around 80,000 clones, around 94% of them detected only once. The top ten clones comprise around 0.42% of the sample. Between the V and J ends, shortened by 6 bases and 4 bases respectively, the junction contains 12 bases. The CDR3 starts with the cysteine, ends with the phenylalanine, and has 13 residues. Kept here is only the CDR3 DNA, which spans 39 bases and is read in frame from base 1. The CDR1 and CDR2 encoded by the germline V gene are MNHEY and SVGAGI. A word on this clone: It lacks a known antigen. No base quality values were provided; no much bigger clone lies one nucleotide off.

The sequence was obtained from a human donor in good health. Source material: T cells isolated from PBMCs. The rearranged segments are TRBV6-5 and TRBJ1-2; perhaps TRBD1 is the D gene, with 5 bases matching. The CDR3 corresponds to CASRQTDFYGYTF. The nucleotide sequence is TGTGCCAGCAGGCAGACAGATTTCTATGGCTACACCTTC.